These 13 T cell receptor beta chains were all obtained from the same sample, sequenced in a study of T-cell reconstitution after alpha-beta-depleted transplantation in children (dated by TCRdb to the mid-2010s). Explained via the paper, the treatment or condition label denotes: allogeneic hematopoietic cell transplantation with graft depleted of TCRalphabeta T cells and CD19 B cells. To prepare the library, PCR was applied. The reads were generated on an Illumina HiSeq 2500. TCR libraries were prepared with molecular barcoding, using unique molecular identifiers to normalize TCRbeta repertoire quantification. TCRdb ran its own pipeline on the public reads, namely fastp trimming at Q25 and MiXCR clone calling, and kept in-frame beta chains. For every CDR3 protein sequence, its rows merge into one entry that carries the most common genes and DNA. Within this sample are 450,000 to 550,000 distinct CDR3 sequences, with over 10% of them counted one time only. The top ten clones comprise around 13% of the sample.

The sequences come from PBMCs, mostly from graft donor cells, collected 180 days after TCRalphabeta/CD19-depleted stem cell transplant. Receptors originate from a female patient younger than 10 who had a stem cell transplant for aplastic anemia, so the T cells may come from the graft donor.

The V call is TRBV9, the J call TRBJ1-4, with a tentative D call TRBD1 (5 bases). CDR3 length equals 16 residues. V lost 3 bases, J lost 8 bases, and 20 bases lay in between. Germline CDR1 and CDR2: SGDLS and YYNGEE. This CDR3 reads CASSGSSDRGGEKLFF. The CDR3 DNA follows: TGTGCCAGCAGCGGGTCCTCGGATAGGGGTGGAGAAAAACTGTTTTTT.

This clonotype was counted a few times. The CDR3 DNA sequence: TGTGCCACCAGTGATACTAGCTCTTCTAGCACAGATACGCAGTATTTT. As protein: CATSDTSSSSTDTQYF. The rearrangement uses TRBV24-1 and TRBJ2-3, with a weak D call TRBD2 (6 bases). The CDR3 is 16 residues long. V lost 3 bases to trimming and J lost 0 bases, with 12 bases between them. Per germline, CDR1 KGHDR and CDR2 SFDVKD.

The chain has TRBV6-5 and TRBJ2-3; D might be TRBD2 (6 bases). Trimming cost V 2 bases and J 0 bases, with 9 bases left between them. This CDR3 region has 15 residues. Germline CDR1 and CDR2: MNHEY and SVGAGI. CDR3 sequence: CASSYTSGSTDTQYF. Written as DNA, the CDR3 is TGTGCCAGCAGTTACACCAGCGGGAGCACAGATACGCAGTATTTT.

The V gene is TRBV28, the J gene TRBJ2-7; 7 positions match TRBD1. V lost 6 bases and J lost 6; bases outside the gene matches: 17. Germline V gene data show CDR1 as MDHEN and CDR2 as SYDVKM. The CDR3 sequence is 16 residues long. CDR3 protein: CASSNVGQRTPSEQYV. The CDR3 coding sequence is TGTGCCAGCAGCAACGTGGGACAGCGAACCCCTTCCGAGCAGTACGTC.

This clonotype showed up many times. The chain recombines TRBV28 with TRBJ2-3; 10 bases fit TRBD1. The CDR3 totals 15 residues. The V gene's germline CDR1 is MDHEN and CDR2 SYDVKM. V lost 6 bases and J lost 4; bases outside the gene matches: 7. CDR3 nucleotides: TGTGCCAGCAGAAGACAGGGGGCCTTCGCAGATACGCAGTATTTT. Translating gives CASRRQGAFADTQYF.

The chain combines TRBV12-3 or TRBV12-4 with TRBJ1-5; D possibly corresponds to TRBD1 (5 bases). The V gene lost 7 bases and the J gene lost 2 bases, with 18 bases spanning the gap. The CDR3 is 16 amino acids. The CDR3 coding sequence is TGTGCCAGCACCCACAATCGGGGGATTGGCAATCAGCCCCAGCATTTT. Translating gives CASTHNRGIGNQPQHF.

This clonotype has just a few counts. The chain has TRBV28 and TRBJ2-6, with TRBD1 as a possible D gene (7 bases). The ends were cut back, 2 bases at V and 1 base at J, with 21 bases in the middle. This CDR3 contains 20 residues. Germline-derived CDR1 and CDR2 are MDHEN and SYDVKM. The CDR3 DNA follows: TGTGCCAGCAGTTTAGGCCCTGTTCAGGGGGGCGCTTCTGGGGCCAACGTCCTGACTTTC. This gives the protein CASSLGPVQGGASGANVLTF.

This clonotype was picked up many times. The chain combines TRBV29-1 with TRBJ1-2, with 7 bases matching TRBD1. This CDR3 region has 12 residues. Trimming at V came to 6 bases and at J to 2 bases, leaving 3 bases not matched to a gene. From germline, CDR1 is SQVTM and CDR2 ANQGSEA. This CDR3 is CSVADRNYGYTF. As DNA, the CDR3 is TGCAGCGTGGCGGACAGGAACTATGGCTACACCTTC.

The chain employs TRBV28 and TRBJ2-3; weak D call: TRBD1 (5 bases). V dropped 5 bases and J dropped 8 bases, with 14 bases sitting between them. The germline V gene has CDR1 MDHEN and CDR2 SYDVKM. The CDR3 extends over 13 amino acids. CDR3 bases: TGTGCCAGCAGTCCCAGAGTAGGGGTTACGCAGTATTTT. This encodes CASSPRVGVTQYF.

This clonotype was recorded at least ten times. The CDR3 DNA is TGCAGCGTCCCGGACCGGAGGGGGGAAAAACTGTTTTTT. Its translation is CSVPDRRGEKLFF. The chain links TRBV29-1 to TRBJ1-4; tentatively, D is TRBD1 (6 bases). Looked up from germline, CDR1 is SQVTM and CDR2 is ANQGSEA. The CDR3 totals 13 residues. Trimming took off 6 bases at V and 8 bases at J, with 16 bases between the two ends. The whole variable domain, remainder taken from reference TRBV29-1 and TRBJ1-4, is SAVISQKPSRDICQRGTSLTIQCQVDSQVTMMFWYRQQPGQSLTLIATANQGSEATYESGFVIDKFPISRPNLTFSTLTVSNMSPEDSSIYLCSVPDRRGEKLFFGSGTQLSVL.

This sequence joins TRBV28 and TRBJ2-1, with 11 nucleotides matching TRBD2. Trimming at V came to 4 bases and at J to 2 bases, leaving 10 bases not matched to a gene. This CDR3 is built from 18 residues. Germline V CDR1 and CDR2: MDHEN, SYDVKM. In DNA, the CDR3 is TGTGCCAGCAGTTGGGGTAGCGGGAGGGCCGTCCCCTACAATGAGCAGTTCTTC. Translation: CASSWGSGRAVPYNEQFF.

This clonotype was counted between two and nine times. The V and J genes are TRBV4-3 and TRBJ1-1, with 7 bases that match TRBD1. The V and J ends lost 5 bases and 4 bases, in that order; junction bases with no gene match: 16. CDR3 length: 17 residues. CDR1 is LGHNA, CDR2 YSLEER, per germline. CDR3 nucleotides: TGCGCCAGCAGCGCAGGATTGGGGCGGAGGGGGCCCACTGAAGCTTTCTTT. Protein product: CASSAGLGRRGPTEAFF.

This clonotype has only a few counts. The chain recombines TRBV7-9 with TRBJ2-7; D is unclear. The CDR3 totals 12 residues. Germline assignment: CDR1 SEHNR and CDR2 FQNEAQ (reference sequence). V lost 8 bases and J 3 bases, leaving 11 bases between the germline ends. The CDR3 bases are TGTGCCAGCTCCAATGCGGTCTACGAGCAGTACGTC. Its translation: CASSNAVYEQYV.